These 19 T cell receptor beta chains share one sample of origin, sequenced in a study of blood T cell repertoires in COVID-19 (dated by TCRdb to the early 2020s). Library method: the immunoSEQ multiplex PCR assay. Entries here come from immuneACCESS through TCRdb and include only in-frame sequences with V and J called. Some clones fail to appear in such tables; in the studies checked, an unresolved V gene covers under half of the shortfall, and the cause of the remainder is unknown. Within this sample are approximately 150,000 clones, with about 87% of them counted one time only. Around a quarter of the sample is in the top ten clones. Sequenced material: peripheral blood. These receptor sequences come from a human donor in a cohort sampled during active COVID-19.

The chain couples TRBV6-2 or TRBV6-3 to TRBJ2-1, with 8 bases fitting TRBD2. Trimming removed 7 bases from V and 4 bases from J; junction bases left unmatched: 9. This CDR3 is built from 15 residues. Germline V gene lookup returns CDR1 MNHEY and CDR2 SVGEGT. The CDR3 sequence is CASTPLVAGYNEQFF. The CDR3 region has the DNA TGTGCCAGCACCCCACTGGTAGCGGGGTACAATGAGCAGTTCTTC.

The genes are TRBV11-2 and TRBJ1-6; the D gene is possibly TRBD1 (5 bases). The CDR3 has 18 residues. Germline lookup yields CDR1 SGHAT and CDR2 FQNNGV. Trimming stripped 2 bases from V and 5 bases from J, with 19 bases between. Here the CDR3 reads CASSLQPTDRVDNSPLHF. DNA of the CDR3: TGTGCCAGCAGCTTACAACCGACCGACAGAGTAGATAATTCACCCCTCCACTTT.

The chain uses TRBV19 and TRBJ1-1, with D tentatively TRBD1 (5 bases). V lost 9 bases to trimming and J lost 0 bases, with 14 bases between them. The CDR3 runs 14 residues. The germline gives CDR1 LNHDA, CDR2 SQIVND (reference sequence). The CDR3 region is CASRLDSMNTEAFF. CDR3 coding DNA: TGTGCCAGCAGACTCGACAGCATGAACACTGAAGCTTTCTTT.

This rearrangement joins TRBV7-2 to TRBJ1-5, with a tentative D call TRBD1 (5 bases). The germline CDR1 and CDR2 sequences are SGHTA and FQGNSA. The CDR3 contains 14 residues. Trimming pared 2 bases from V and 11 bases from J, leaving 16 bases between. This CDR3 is CASSLYRGGEAQHF. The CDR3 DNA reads TGTGCCAGCAGCTTATACCGGGGAGGGGAGGCCCAGCATTTT.

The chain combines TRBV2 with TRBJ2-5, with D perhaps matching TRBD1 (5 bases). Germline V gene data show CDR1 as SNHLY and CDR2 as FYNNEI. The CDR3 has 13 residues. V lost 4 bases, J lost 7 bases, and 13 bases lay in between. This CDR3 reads CASSVGRQGTQYF. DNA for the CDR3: TGTGCCAGCAGTGTAGGCAGGCAGGGGACCCAGTACTTC. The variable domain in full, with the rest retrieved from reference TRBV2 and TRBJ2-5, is EPEVTQTPSHQVTQMGQEVILRCVPISNHLYFYWYRQILGQKVEFLVSFYNNEISEKSEIFDDQFSVERPDGSNFTLKIRSTKLEDSAMYFCASSVGRQGTQYFGPGTRLLVL.

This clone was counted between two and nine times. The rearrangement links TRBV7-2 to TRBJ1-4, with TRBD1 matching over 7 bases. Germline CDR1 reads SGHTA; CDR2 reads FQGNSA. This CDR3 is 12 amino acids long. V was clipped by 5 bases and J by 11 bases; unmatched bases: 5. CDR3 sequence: CASSNTGEKLFF. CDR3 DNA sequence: TGTGCCAGCAGCAATACAGGGGAGAAACTGTTTTTT.

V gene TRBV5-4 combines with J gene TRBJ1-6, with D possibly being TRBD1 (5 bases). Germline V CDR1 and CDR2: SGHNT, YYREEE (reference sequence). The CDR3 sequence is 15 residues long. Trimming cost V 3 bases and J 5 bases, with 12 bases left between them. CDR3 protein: CASSYDRGHNSPLHF. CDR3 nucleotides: TGTGCCAGCAGCTACGACAGAGGACATAATTCACCCCTCCACTTT.

The CDR3 region has the DNA TGTGCCAGCAGCCCCGCGGTTGGCACTGAAGCTTTCTTT. It encodes CASSPAVGTEAFF. The rearrangement uses TRBV6-5 and TRBJ1-1; D is ambiguous. Between the trimmed V and J ends, which lost 6 bases and 4 bases, there was a span of 12 bases. This CDR3 region has 13 residues. The germline CDR1 and CDR2 sequences are MNHEY and SVGAGI.

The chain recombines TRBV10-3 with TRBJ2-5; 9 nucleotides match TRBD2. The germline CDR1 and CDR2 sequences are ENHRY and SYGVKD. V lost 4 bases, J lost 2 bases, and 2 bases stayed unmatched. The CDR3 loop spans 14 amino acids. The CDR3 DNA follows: TGTGCCATCAGTGCGGCGGGGGGGCAAGAGACCCAGTACTTC. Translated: CAISAAGGQETQYF.

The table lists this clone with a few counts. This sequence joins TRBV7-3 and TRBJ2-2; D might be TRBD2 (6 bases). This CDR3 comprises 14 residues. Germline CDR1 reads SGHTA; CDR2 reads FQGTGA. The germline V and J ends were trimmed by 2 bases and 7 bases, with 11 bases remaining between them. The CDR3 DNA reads TGTGCCAGCAGCTTAGGGGAGGATGTCGGGGAGCTGTTTTTT. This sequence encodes CASSLGEDVGELFF. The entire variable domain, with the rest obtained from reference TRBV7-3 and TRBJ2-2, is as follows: GAGVSQTPSNKVTEKGKYVELRCDPISGHTALYWYRQSLGQGPEFLIYFQGTGAADDSGLPNDRFFAVRPEGSVSTLKIQRTERGDSAVYLCASSLGEDVGELFFGEGSRLTVL.

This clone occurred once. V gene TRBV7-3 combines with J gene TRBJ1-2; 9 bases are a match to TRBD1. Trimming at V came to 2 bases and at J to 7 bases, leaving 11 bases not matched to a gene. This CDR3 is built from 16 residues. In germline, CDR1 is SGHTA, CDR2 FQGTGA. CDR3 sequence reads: CASSLERTGGSGGYTF. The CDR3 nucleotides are TGTGCCAGCAGCTTAGAGCGAACAGGGGGCTCCGGTGGCTACACCTTC.

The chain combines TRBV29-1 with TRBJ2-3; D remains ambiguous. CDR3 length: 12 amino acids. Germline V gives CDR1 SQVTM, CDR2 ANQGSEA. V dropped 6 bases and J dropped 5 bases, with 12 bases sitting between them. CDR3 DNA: TGCAGCGTCCGCCGAACGGTAGATACGCAGTATTTT. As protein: CSVRRTVDTQYF.

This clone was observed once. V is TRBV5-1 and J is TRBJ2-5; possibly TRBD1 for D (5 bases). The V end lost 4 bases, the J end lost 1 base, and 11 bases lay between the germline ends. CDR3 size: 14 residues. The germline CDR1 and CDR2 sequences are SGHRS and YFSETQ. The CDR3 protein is CASSQMGPQETQYF. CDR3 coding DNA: TGCGCCAGCAGCCAGATGGGGCCCCAAGAGACCCAGTACTTC.

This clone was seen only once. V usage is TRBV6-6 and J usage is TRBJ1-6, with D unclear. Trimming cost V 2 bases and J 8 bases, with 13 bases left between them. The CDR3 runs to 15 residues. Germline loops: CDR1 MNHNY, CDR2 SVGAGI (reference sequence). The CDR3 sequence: CASSYEADTYSPLHF. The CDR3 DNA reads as TGTGCCAGCAGTTACGAGGCGGATACTTATTCACCCCTCCACTTT.

The CDR3 reads CASRREGVNSPLHF. CDR3 DNA sequence: TGTGCCAGCAGGAGGGAGGGGGTGAATTCACCCCTCCACTTT. This chain links TRBV25-1 with TRBJ1-6; weak D call: TRBD1 (6 bases). The CDR3 has 14 residues. The V and J ends lost 6 bases and 7 bases respectively, with 13 bases between them. CDR1 MGHDK and CDR2 SYGVNS come from the germline V gene. Full variable domain (rest looked up from reference TRBV25-1 and TRBJ1-6): EADIYQTPRYLVIGTGKKITLECSQTMGHDKMYWYQQDPGMELHLIHYSYGVNSTEKGDLSSESTVSRIRTEHFPLTLESARPSHTSQYLCASRREGVNSPLHFGNGTRLTVT.

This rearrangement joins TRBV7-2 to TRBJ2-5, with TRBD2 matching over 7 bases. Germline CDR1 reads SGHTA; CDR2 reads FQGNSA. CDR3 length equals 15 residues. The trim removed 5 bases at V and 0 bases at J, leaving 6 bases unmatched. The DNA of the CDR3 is TGTGCCAGCAGCCCAAGGCGGGAGTACCAAGAGACCCAGTACTTC. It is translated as CASSPRREYQETQYF.

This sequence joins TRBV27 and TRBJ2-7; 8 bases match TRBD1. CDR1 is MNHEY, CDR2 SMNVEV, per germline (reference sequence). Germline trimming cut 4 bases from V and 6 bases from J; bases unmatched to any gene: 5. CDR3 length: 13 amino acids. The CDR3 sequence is CASSSHRGSEQYF. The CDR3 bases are TGTGCCAGCAGTTCCCACAGGGGGAGCGAGCAGTACTTC.

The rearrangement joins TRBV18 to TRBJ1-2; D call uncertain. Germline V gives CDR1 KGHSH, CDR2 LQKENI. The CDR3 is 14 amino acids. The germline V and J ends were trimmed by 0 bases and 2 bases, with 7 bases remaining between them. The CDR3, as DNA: TGTGCCAGCTCACCACCTAGCGGGAACTATGGCTACACCTTC. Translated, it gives CASSPPSGNYGYTF.

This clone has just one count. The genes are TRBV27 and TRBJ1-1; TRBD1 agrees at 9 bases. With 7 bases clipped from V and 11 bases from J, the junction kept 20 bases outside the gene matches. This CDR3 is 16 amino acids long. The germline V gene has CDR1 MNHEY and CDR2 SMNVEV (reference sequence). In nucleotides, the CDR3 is TGTGCCAGCACCATAAAAGCTTCCGAGGGACAGGGCCTTGCTTTCTTT. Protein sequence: CASTIKASEGQGLAFF.